One and the same sample provided the 28 T cell receptor beta chains below, sequenced in a study of OX40 agonist ivuxolimab in advanced cancers. TCRdb's table, derived via immunoSEQ multiplex PCR, lists solely in-frame clones and lacks some. The repertoire holds under 40,000 clones, with 70% to 80% as singletons. The material sequenced was CD4+ or CD8+ T cells sorted from blood, taken in a trial of the OX40 agonist ivuxolimab. These receptors all stem from an adult with an advanced solid tumor such as melanoma, head and neck, liver or kidney cancer.

The chain links TRBV30 to TRBJ1-2; 9 bases fit TRBD1. The V and J ends lost 7 bases and 8 bases, in that order; junction bases with no gene match: 14. Germline loops: CDR1 GTSNPN, CDR2 SVGIG (reference sequence). CDR3 length equals 14 residues. CDR3 sequence reads: CASQTGTGRDGYTF. The CDR3 coding sequence is TGTGCCTCCCAGACCGGGACAGGGAGGGACGGCTACACCTTC.

As regards this clone: The junction shows a germline mismatch at one end, possibly a read error. The chain employs TRBV28 and TRBJ1-1; D is undetermined. This CDR3 is built from 13 residues. Per germline, CDR1 MDHEN and CDR2 SYDVKM. This CDR3 reads CASSLREPPEALF. As DNA, the CDR3 is TGTGCCAGCAGTTTAAGAGAGCCCCCTGAAGCTCTCTTT.

The chain employs TRBV5-1 and TRBJ2-1; 10 positions match TRBD2. The trim removed 4 bases at V and 7 bases at J, leaving 14 bases unmatched. The CDR3 sequence is 17 residues long. Germline CDR1 is SGHRS and CDR2 is YFSETQ. CDR3 loop: CASSQGGIAGGGNEQFF. The CDR3 region has the DNA TGCGCCAGCAGCCAAGGAGGGATAGCGGGAGGAGGAAATGAGCAGTTCTTC.

This rearrangement joins TRBV28 to TRBJ1-5; possibly TRBD1 for D (5 bases). This CDR3 spans 13 amino acids. Germline V gives CDR1 MDHEN, CDR2 SYDVKM. Trimming cost V 2 bases and J 6 bases, with 8 bases left between them. CDR3 DNA: TGTGCCAGCAGTTTACGGGGGATTCAGCCCCAGCATTTT. Protein sequence: CASSLRGIQPQHF.

This clone has just a few counts. J is TRBJ2-7 and V is TRBV7-2; D is perhaps TRBD1 or TRBD2 (6 bases each). V was clipped by 5 bases and J by 4 bases, with 12 bases between them. The CDR3 extends over 13 amino acids. Germline CDR1 and CDR2: SGHTA and FQGNSA. The CDR3 nucleotides read TGTGCCAGCAGCCTGGAGGGGGGTTACGAGCAGTACTTC. Amino acids: CASSLEGGYEQYF.

The J gene is TRBJ1-5, the V gene TRBV6-6; unclear D gene. V shed 6 bases and J shed 0 bases, with 9 bases lying between them. CDR3 length: 14 amino acids. Germline CDR1 and CDR2: MNHNY and SVGAGI (reference sequence). The CDR3 sequence: CASSQAGSNQPQHF. CDR3 coding DNA: TGTGCCAGCAGCCAGGCAGGTAGCAATCAGCCCCAGCATTTT.

J is TRBJ2-5 and V is TRBV5-5; no reliable D call. Trimming stripped 6 bases from V and 1 base from J, with 13 bases between. Germline-derived CDR1 and CDR2 are SGHKS and YYEKEE (reference sequence). This CDR3 contains 14 residues. CDR3 nucleotide sequence: TGTGCCAGCACCCAGGAATGGGCCCAAGAGACCCAGTACTTC. It yields the protein CASTQEWAQETQYF.

Written as DNA, the CDR3 is TGTGCCAGCTGCGCGGCGGGGAACATTCAGTACTTC. Translation: CASCAAGNIQYF. The chain is built from TRBV18 and TRBJ2-4; D perhaps matches TRBD2 (6 bases). V lost 7 bases and J lost 7, with 11 bases in between. Germline CDR1 KGHSH, CDR2 LQKENI. CDR3 size: 12 residues.

The chain joins TRBV19 to TRBJ2-3, with unresolved D. V dropped 6 bases and J dropped 0 bases, with 13 bases sitting between them. This CDR3 region has 15 residues. CDR1 is LNHDA and CDR2 is SQIVND in the germline V gene (reference sequence). The CDR3 spells CASSRLPASTDTQYF. CDR3 DNA sequence: TGTGCCAGTAGCCGGCTACCGGCTAGCACAGATACGCAGTATTTT. Variable domain in full (rest from reference TRBV19 and TRBJ2-3): DGGITQSPKYLFRKEGQNVTLSCEQNLNHDAMYWYRQDPGQGLRLIYYSQIVNDFQKGDIAEGYSVSREKKESFPLTVTSAQKNPTAFYLCASSRLPASTDTQYFGPGTRLTVL.

This sequence joins TRBV2 and TRBJ1-2, with TRBD1 matching over 10 bases. The V gene end was trimmed by 6 bases and the J gene end by 3 bases; junction bases not matched to a gene: 7. CDR3 length: 15 amino acids. Germline assignment: CDR1 SNHLY and CDR2 FYNNEI. DNA for the CDR3: TGTGCCAGCAGAACGAGCGGACAGGGGGACTATGGCTACACCTTC. This sequence encodes CASRTSGQGDYGYTF.

The count of this clone is one. The chain is built from TRBV10-1 and TRBJ1-1, with 8 bases aligning to TRBD1. The CDR3 consists of 14 residues. Losses at the gene ends were 5 bases for V and 2 bases for J; bases not matched to a gene: 4. The germline V gene encodes CDR1 WNHNN and CDR2 SYGVQD (reference sequence). The DNA for the CDR3 is TGCGCCAGCAGTCCCGGGACAGGAAACACTGAAGCTTTCTTT. Amino acids: CASSPGTGNTEAFF.

This clone was recorded once. The V and J genes are TRBV18 and TRBJ1-5, with no clear D. This CDR3 is 12 amino acids long. CDR1 is KGHSH and CDR2 is LQKENI in the germline V gene. With 3 bases removed from V and 3 bases from J, the gap between germline ends came to 3 bases. This chain's CDR3 is CASSPDNQPQHF. CDR3 DNA: TGTGCCAGCTCACCGGACAATCAGCCCCAGCATTTT.

J is TRBJ2-5 and V is TRBV7-9; no clear D gene. In germline, CDR1 is SEHNR, CDR2 FQNEAQ (reference sequence). This CDR3 region has 14 residues. The V and J ends lost 2 bases and 0 bases respectively, with 7 bases between them. The CDR3 DNA reads as TGTGCCAGCAGCTTATGGCAGGACCAAGAGACCCAGTACTTC. This codes for CASSLWQDQETQYF.

The chain links TRBV28 to TRBJ2-2, with 12 bases lining up with TRBD2. This CDR3 contains 16 residues. The germline V gene encodes CDR1 MDHEN and CDR2 SYDVKM. V shed 5 bases and J 4 bases; nucleotides not matched to a gene: 5. The CDR3 coding sequence is TGTGCCAGCAGTCGTCTAGCGGGAGGGGGCACCGGGGAGCTGTTTTTT. This codes for CASSRLAGGGTGELFF. The full variable domain, completed using reference TRBV28 and TRBJ2-2, is DVKVTQSSRYLVKRTGEKVFLECVQDMDHENMFWYRQDPGLGLRLIYFSYDVKMKEKGDIPEGYSVSREKKERFSLILESASTNQTSMYLCASSRLAGGGTGELFFGEGSRLTVL.

This clone appeared once. V is TRBV5-1 and J is TRBJ1-3; D is unresolved. Trimming shortened V by 0 bases and J by 4 bases, and 14 bases separated the two germline ends. In germline, CDR1 is SGHRS, CDR2 YFSETQ. CDR3 length: 16 residues. CDR3 sequence: CASSLAGTLGGNTIYF. For the CDR3, the DNA is TGCGCCAGCAGCTTGGCCGGTACTCTCGGCGGAAACACCATATATTTT.

The V gene is TRBV4-3, the J gene TRBJ2-7; 8 nucleotides match TRBD2. Germline-derived CDR1 and CDR2 are LGHNA and YSLEER. This CDR3 contains 15 residues. Losses at the gene ends were 4 bases for V and 3 bases for J; bases not matched to a gene: 8. The CDR3 coding sequence is TGCGCCAGCAGCCTCCTAGCGGGCCCAGACTACGAGCAGTACTTC. The encoded protein is CASSLLAGPDYEQYF.

The chain uses TRBV28 and TRBJ1-1; 9 bases match TRBD1. The CDR3 covers 15 residues. With 7 bases clipped from V and 1 base from J, the junction kept 7 bases outside the gene matches. Germline V gene lookup returns CDR1 MDHEN and CDR2 SYDVKM. The CDR3 region is CASTPGDRENTEAFF. DNA of the CDR3: TGTGCCAGCACCCCTGGGGACAGGGAGAACACTGAAGCTTTCTTT.

The chain is built from TRBV7-6 and TRBJ1-1; weak D call: TRBD1 (6 bases). The germline CDR1 and CDR2 sequences are SGHVS and FNYEAQ. Trimming took off 5 bases at V and 5 bases at J, with 15 bases between the two ends. CDR3 length: 14 amino acids. The CDR3 loop is CASSPTAGATEAFF. CDR3 nucleotide sequence: TGTGCCAGCAGCCCGACTGCGGGGGCAACTGAAGCTTTCTTT.

The rearrangement joins TRBV27 to TRBJ1-5; D is perhaps TRBD1 (6 bases). Germline V gene sequence: CDR1 MNHEY, CDR2 SMNVEV (reference sequence). The CDR3 is 13 residues long. V lost 5 bases, J lost 4 bases, and 9 bases lay in between. The CDR3 region has the DNA TGTGCCAGCAGTACCACAGGGAATCAGCCCCAGCATTTT. Amino acid sequence: CASSTTGNQPQHF.

The genes are TRBV2 and TRBJ1-2; D not resolved. Germline-derived CDR1 and CDR2 are SNHLY and FYNNEI. The CDR3 extends over 14 amino acids. Trimming cost V 7 bases and J 2 bases, with 14 bases left between them. CDR3 coding DNA: TGTGCCAGCAACCCTATAGGCCAAAACTATGGCTACACCTTC. Amino acids: CASNPIGQNYGYTF.

This sequence joins TRBV7-2 and TRBJ1-5; D gene uncertain. The CDR3 covers 13 residues. From germline, CDR1 is SGHTA and CDR2 FQGNSA. V lost 5 bases and J 1 base, leaving 6 bases between the germline ends. The CDR3 sequence is CASSLASNQPQHF. CDR3 DNA: TGTGCCAGCAGCCTGGCCAGCAATCAGCCCCAGCATTTT.

This clone was seen only once. This chain connects TRBV16 to TRBJ2-7; the match to TRBD1 covers 7 bases. V lost 8 bases, J lost 6 bases, and 10 bases stayed unmatched. The CDR3 is 13 amino acids. CDR1 and CDR2 from the germline V gene are KGHSY and FQNENV. CDR3 amino acids: CASALGTAGEQYF. The CDR3 DNA reads TGTGCCAGCGCGCTGGGGACAGCAGGCGAGCAGTACTTC.

Written as DNA, the CDR3 is TGTGCCAGCAGCTTAGAGGGGGGAACACTCAATCAGCCCCAGCATTTT. Protein sequence: CASSLEGGTLNQPQHF. This sequence joins TRBV7-8 and TRBJ1-5; the D gene is possibly TRBD1 (6 bases). Germline V lookup: CDR1 SGHVS, CDR2 FQNEAQ. The CDR3 length is 16 residues. Trimming pared 1 base from V and 3 bases from J, leaving 13 bases between. The full variable domain, completed using reference TRBV7-8 and TRBJ1-5, is GAGVSQSPRYKVAKRGQDVALRCDPISGHVSLFWYQQALGQGPEFLTYFQNEAQLDKSGLPSDRFFAERPEGSVSTLKIQRTQQEDSAVYLCASSLEGGTLNQPQHFGDGTRLSIL.

The chain links TRBV5-1 to TRBJ2-2; D unresolved. In germline, CDR1 is SGHRS, CDR2 YFSETQ. The V gene lost 4 bases and the J gene lost 6 bases, with 13 bases spanning the gap. This CDR3 is 14 amino acids long. This CDR3 reads CASSPLSSSGELFF. The CDR3, as DNA: TGCGCCAGCAGCCCGTTGAGCAGTTCCGGGGAGCTGTTTTTT.

This chain connects TRBV15 to TRBJ2-6; D is unresolved. V lost 1 base and J lost 1, with 8 bases in between. Germline V gene data show CDR1 as LNHNV and CDR2 as YYDKDF (reference sequence). The CDR3 consists of 16 residues. CDR3 in amino acids: CATSRVTQSGANVLTF. For the CDR3, the DNA is TGTGCCACCAGCAGAGTAACCCAATCTGGGGCCAACGTCCTGACTTTC.

V and J are TRBV9 and TRBJ2-5, with D maybe TRBD2 (7 bases). Per germline, CDR1 SGDLS and CDR2 YYNGEE. V was trimmed by 0 bases and J by 5 bases, leaving 14 bases between them. The CDR3 covers 15 residues. The CDR3 here is CASSVGGGQRETQYF. The CDR3 DNA reads TGTGCCAGCAGCGTAGGGGGGGGACAACGGGAGACCCAGTACTTC.

This clone was detected a few times. The rearrangement uses TRBV28 and TRBJ2-7, with D unclear. Germline V gene sequence: CDR1 MDHEN, CDR2 SYDVKM. The CDR3 covers 13 residues. The ends were cut back, 5 bases at V and 7 bases at J, with 15 bases in the middle. In DNA, the CDR3 is TGTGCCAGCAGTCCTGCGGTGCCCGGGGAGCAGTACTTC. Encoded protein: CASSPAVPGEQYF.

The chain links TRBV5-5 to TRBJ2-5; the D gene is possibly TRBD1 (5 bases). Trimming left V 0 bases short and J 1 base short, with 10 bases between. The CDR3 covers 15 residues. Germline-derived CDR1 and CDR2 are SGHKS and YYEKEE (reference sequence). DNA of the CDR3: TGTGCCAGCAGCTTGGGGCCGACAGTCCAAGAGACCCAGTACTTC. Its protein product is CASSLGPTVQETQYF.